This paragraph covers one TCR beta chain sequence. The data belong to a study of blood T cell repertoires in COVID-19. Overall study context: Sample material is recorded as cDNA or gDNA derived from T cells, B-cell-depleted T cells, or PBMCs.

Sequencing was performed with immunoSEQ multiplex PCR; in TCRdb, only in-frame clones are kept and a portion is missing. The table has around 100,000 clones, around 85% seen once; the top ten hold approximately 2%. The junction had 4 bases not matched to a gene; V was cut back by 4 bases and J by 2 bases. Germline values: CDR1 SGHTA, CDR2 FQGTGA. The CDR3 is made up of 16 amino acids. This receptor was taken from a woman in her 70s with active or convalescent COVID-19. The J gene is TRBJ2-3, the V gene TRBV7-3; 12 bases are shared with TRBD2. Sequences were obtained from peripheral blood. CDR3 sequence reads: CASSSGTSGYTDTQYF. CDR3 sequence (DNA): TGTGCCAGCAGCTCCGGGACTAGCGGGTACACAGATACGCAGTATTTT. Together with reference TRBV7-3 and TRBJ2-3, the CDR3 gives the full variable domain: GAGVSQTPSNKVTEKGKYVELRCDPISGHTALYWYRQSLGQGPEFLIYFQGTGAADDSGLPNDRFFAVRPEGSVSTLKIQRTERGDSAVYLCASSSGTSGYTDTQYFGPGTRLTVL.